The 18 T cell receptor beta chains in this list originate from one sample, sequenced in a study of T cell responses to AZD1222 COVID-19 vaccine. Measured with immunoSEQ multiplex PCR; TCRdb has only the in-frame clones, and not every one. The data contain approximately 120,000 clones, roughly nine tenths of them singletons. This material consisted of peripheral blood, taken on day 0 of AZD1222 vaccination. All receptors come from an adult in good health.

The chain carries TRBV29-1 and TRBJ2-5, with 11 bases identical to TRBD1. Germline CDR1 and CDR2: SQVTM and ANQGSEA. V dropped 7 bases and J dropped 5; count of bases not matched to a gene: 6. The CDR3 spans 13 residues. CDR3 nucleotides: TGCAGCGGCAGGACAGGGGGCAGTGAGACCCAGTACTTC. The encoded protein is CSGRTGGSETQYF.

The CDR3 is CASSRTGYEQYF. The CDR3 coding sequence is TGTGCCAGCAGCCGAACAGGGTACGAGCAGTACTTC. The V gene is TRBV6-5, the J gene TRBJ2-7, with a weak D call TRBD1 (6 bases). CDR1 and CDR2 from the germline V gene are MNHEY and SVGAGI. This CDR3 region has 12 residues. V lost 6 bases and J 4 bases, leaving 10 bases between the germline ends.

The CDR3 protein is CASSLSGQAYSWNTEAFF. CDR3 DNA sequence: TGTGCCAGCAGTCTCAGTGGGCAGGCATACTCCTGGAACACTGAAGCTTTCTTT. V usage is TRBV6-2 or TRBV6-3 and J usage is TRBJ1-1; D remains unclear. The CDR3 sequence is 18 residues long. Germline V gene data show CDR1 as MNHEY and CDR2 as SVGEGT. V lost 5 bases and J lost 1, with 23 bases in between.

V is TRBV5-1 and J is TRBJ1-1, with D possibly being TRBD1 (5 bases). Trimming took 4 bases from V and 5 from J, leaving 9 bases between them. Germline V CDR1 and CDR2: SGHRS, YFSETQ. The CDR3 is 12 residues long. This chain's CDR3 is CASSIDRTEAFF. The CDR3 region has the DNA TGCGCCAGCAGCATTGACAGAACTGAAGCTTTCTTT. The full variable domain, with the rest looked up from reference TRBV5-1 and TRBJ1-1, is KAGVTQTPRYLIKTRGQQVTLSCSPISGHRSVSWYQQTPGQGLQFLFEYFSETQRNKGNFPGRFSGRQFSNSRSEMNVSTLELGDSALYLCASSIDRTEAFFGQGTRLTVV.

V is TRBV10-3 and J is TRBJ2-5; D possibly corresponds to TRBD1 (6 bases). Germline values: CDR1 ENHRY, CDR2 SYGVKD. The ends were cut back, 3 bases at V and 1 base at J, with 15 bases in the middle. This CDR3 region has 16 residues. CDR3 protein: CAISDGIPDSQETQYF. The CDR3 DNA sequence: TGTGCCATCAGTGATGGTATCCCGGACAGCCAAGAGACCCAGTACTTC.

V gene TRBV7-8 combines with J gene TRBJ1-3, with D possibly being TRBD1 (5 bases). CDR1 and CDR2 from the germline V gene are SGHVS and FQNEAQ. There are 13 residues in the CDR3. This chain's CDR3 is CASGGTTGNTIYF. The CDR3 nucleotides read TGTGCAAGCGGAGGGACGACTGGAAACACCATATATTTT.

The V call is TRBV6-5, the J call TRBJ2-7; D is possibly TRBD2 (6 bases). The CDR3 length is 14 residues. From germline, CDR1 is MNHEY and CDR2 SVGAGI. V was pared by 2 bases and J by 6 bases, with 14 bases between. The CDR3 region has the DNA TGTGCCAGCAGTTACGGGCAGGGAGGATTCGAGCAGTACTTC. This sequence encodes CASSYGQGGFEQYF.

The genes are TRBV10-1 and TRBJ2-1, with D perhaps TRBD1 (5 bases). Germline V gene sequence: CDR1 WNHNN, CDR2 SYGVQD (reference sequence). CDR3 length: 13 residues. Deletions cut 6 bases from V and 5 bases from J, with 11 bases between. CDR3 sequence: CASSPVRDNEQFF. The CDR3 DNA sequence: TGCGCCAGCAGCCCCGTCAGGGACAATGAGCAGTTCTTC.

CDR3 sequence: CASSPGTSGGAETQYF. In nucleotides, the CDR3 is TGCGCCAGCAGCCCCGGGACTAGCGGGGGGGCAGAGACCCAGTACTTC. The rearrangement uses TRBV5-1 and TRBJ2-5; 16 bases line up with TRBD2. The CDR3 has 16 amino acids. V gave up 4 bases and J gave up 4 bases; unmatched junction bases: 4. Per germline, CDR1 SGHRS and CDR2 YFSETQ.

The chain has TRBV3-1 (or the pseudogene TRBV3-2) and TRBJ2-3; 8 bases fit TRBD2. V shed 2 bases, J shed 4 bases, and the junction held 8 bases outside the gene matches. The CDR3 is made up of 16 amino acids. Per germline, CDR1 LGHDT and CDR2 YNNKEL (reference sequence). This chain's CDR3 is CASSQLKGLGADTQYF. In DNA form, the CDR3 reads TGTGCCAGCAGCCAACTTAAGGGACTAGGAGCAGATACGCAGTATTTT.

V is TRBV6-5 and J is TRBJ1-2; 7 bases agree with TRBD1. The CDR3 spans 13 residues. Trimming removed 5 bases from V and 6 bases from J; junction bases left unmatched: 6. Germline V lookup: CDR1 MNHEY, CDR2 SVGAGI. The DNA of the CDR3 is TGTGCCAGCAGTCCGGGACAGAGAAATGGCTACACCTTC. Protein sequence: CASSPGQRNGYTF.

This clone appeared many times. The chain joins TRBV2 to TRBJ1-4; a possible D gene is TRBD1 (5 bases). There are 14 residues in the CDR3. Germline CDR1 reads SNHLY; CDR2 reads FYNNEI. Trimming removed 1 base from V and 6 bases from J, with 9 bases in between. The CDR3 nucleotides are TGTGCCAGCAGTGAAGACAGGAGGGATGAAAAACTGTTTTTT. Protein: CASSEDRRDEKLFF. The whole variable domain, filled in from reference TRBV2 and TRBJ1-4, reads EPEVTQTPSHQVTQMGQEVILRCVPISNHLYFYWYRQILGQKVEFLVSFYNNEISEKSEIFDDQFSVERPDGSNFTLKIRSTKLEDSAMYFCASSEDRRDEKLFFGSGTQLSVL.

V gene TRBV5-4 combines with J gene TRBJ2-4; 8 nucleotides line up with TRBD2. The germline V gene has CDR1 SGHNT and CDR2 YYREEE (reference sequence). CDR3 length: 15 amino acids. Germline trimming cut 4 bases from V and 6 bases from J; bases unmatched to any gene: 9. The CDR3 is CASSAPGRGLNIQYF. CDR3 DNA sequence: TGTGCCAGCAGCGCCCCCGGGAGGGGCTTAAACATTCAGTACTTC.

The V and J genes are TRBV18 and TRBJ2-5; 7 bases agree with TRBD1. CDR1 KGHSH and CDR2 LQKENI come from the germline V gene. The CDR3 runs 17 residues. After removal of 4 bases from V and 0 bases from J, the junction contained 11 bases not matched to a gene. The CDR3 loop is CASSLLQGDLDQETQYF. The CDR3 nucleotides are TGTGCCAGCTCACTGCTCCAGGGGGATTTAGACCAAGAGACCCAGTACTTC.

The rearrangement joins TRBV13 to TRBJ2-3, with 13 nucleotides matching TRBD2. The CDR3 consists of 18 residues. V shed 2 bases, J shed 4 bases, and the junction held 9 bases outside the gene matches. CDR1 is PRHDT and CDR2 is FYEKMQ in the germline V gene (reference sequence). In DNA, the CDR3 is TGTGCCAGCAGCTTATTGAGGACTAGCGGGAGAGCGTCAGATACGCAGTATTTT. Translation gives CASSLLRTSGRASDTQYF.

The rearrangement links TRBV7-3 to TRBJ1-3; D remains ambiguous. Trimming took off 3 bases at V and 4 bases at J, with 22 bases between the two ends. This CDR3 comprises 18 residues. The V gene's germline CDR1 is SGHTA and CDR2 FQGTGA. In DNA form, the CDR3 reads TGTGCCAGCAGCTTCAACCGCGACACAGAACGAAGGGGAAACACCATATATTTT. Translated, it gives CASSFNRDTERRGNTIYF. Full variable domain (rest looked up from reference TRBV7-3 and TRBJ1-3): GAGVSQTPSNKVTEKGKYVELRCDPISGHTALYWYRQSLGQGPEFLIYFQGTGAADDSGLPNDRFFAVRPEGSVSTLKIQRTERGDSAVYLCASSFNRDTERRGNTIYFGEGSWLTVV.

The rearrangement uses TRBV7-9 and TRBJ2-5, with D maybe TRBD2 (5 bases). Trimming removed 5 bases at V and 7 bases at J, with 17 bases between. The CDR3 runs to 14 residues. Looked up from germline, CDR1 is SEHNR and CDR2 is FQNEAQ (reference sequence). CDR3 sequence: CASSPRTGSGTQYF. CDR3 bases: TGTGCCAGCAGCCCCCGGACTGGCTCAGGGACCCAGTACTTC.

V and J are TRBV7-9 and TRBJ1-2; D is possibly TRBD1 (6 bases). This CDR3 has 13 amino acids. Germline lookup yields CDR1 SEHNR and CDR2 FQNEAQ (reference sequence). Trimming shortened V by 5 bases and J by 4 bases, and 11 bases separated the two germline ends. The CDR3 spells CASSPDRTYGYTF. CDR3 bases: TGTGCCAGCAGCCCGGACAGAACCTATGGCTACACCTTC. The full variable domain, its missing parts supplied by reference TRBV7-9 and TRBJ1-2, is DTGVSQNPRHKITKRGQNVTFRCDPISEHNRLYWYRQTLGQGPEFLTYFQNEAQLEKSRLLSDRFSAERPKGSFSTLEIQRTEQGDSAMYLCASSPDRTYGYTFGSGTRLTVV.